This T cell receptor (beta chain) is drawn from a study of cytomegalovirus exposure and HLA in healthy donors. On this clone itself: What it binds is unknown.

V shed 0 bases and J shed 3 bases, with 10 bases lying between them. From germline, CDR1 is LNHNV and CDR2 YYDKDF (reference sequence). This CDR3 has 15 amino acids. PCR primers comprised 60 Vbeta and 13 Jbeta primers. Method: immunoSEQ multiplex PCR; TCRdb's copy keeps in-frame clones and lacks some. The table lists around 91,000 clones, more than 55% of them singletons. Study-level findings and limits: Later analysis identified about 15,000 TCR beta sequences associated with HLA alleles, using a false discovery rate threshold of 0.05.

The gene calls are TRBV15 and TRBJ2-3, with a tentative D call TRBD2 (5 bases). The sequencing sample was made of PBMCs. This receptor was obtained from a human donor in good health. CDR3 sequence reads: CATSRDEGGTDTQYF. DNA for the CDR3: TGTGCCACCAGCAGAGATGAGGGCGGGACAGATACGCAGTATTTT.